The 10 T cell receptor beta chains in this list originate from one sample, sequenced in a study of cytomegalovirus exposure and HLA in healthy donors. The PCR contained 60 Vbeta and 13 Jbeta primers. The repertoire was sequenced with immunoSEQ multiplex PCR; TCRdb's copy has only in-frame clones and lacks some. The sample lists 250,000 to 350,000 clones, roughly 89% occurring once. The specimen was PBMCs. These receptors came from a man between 40 and 49 years old in good health and CMV-seropositive.

The chain is built from TRBV28 and TRBJ2-7; 14 bases line up with TRBD2. The CDR3 totals 15 residues. The V and J ends lost 4 bases and 4 bases, in that order; junction bases with no gene match: 3. Germline assignment: CDR1 MDHEN and CDR2 SYDVKM. The CDR3 DNA reads as TGTGCCAGCAGTTCCTGGACTAGCGGGAGGTACGAGCAGTACTTC. It is translated as CASSSWTSGRYEQYF. The variable domain in full, with the rest retrieved from reference TRBV28 and TRBJ2-7, is DVKVTQSSRYLVKRTGEKVFLECVQDMDHENMFWYRQDPGLGLRLIYFSYDVKMKEKGDIPEGYSVSREKKERFSLILESASTNQTSMYLCASSSWTSGRYEQYFGPGTRLTVT.

Only a few counts were recorded for this clone. The chain recombines TRBV6-6 with TRBJ2-7, with D perhaps matching TRBD2 (6 bases). The germline gives CDR1 MNHNY, CDR2 SVGAGI (reference sequence). V lost 2 bases and J lost 3, with 11 bases in between. This CDR3 is 14 amino acids long. The CDR3 region has the DNA TGTGCCAGCAGTTACGAGGGAGGTCGCTACGAGCAGTACTTC. It encodes CASSYEGGRYEQYF.

The genes are TRBV5-1 and TRBJ1-3; 11 bases fit TRBD1. This CDR3 region has 21 residues. Looked up from germline, CDR1 is SGHRS and CDR2 is YFSETQ. V lost 4 bases, J lost 1 base, and 19 bases stayed unmatched. The CDR3 loop reads CASSPGQGARGEGSSGNTIYF. The CDR3 DNA follows: TGCGCCAGCAGCCCAGGACAGGGGGCGAGGGGGGAGGGGTCTTCTGGAAACACCATATATTTT. The full variable domain, in which reference TRBV5-1 and TRBJ1-3 provide the parts outside the CDR3, is KAGVTQTPRYLIKTRGQQVTLSCSPISGHRSVSWYQQTPGQGLQFLFEYFSETQRNKGNFPGRFSGRQFSNSRSEMNVSTLELGDSALYLCASSPGQGARGEGSSGNTIYFGEGSWLTVV.

The chain has TRBV19 and TRBJ1-4, with 10 bases matching TRBD1. The CDR3 loop spans 13 amino acids. Germline values: CDR1 LNHDA, CDR2 SQIVND (reference sequence). V lost 9 bases and J lost 6; bases outside the gene matches: 4. As DNA, the CDR3 is TGTGCCAGCCGGGACAGGGGAGATGAAAAACTGTTTTTT. It encodes CASRDRGDEKLFF.

The rearrangement joins TRBV7-6 to TRBJ2-1, with 11 positions matching TRBD2. Looked up from germline, CDR1 is SGHVS and CDR2 is FNYEAQ. V was clipped by 6 bases and J by 9 bases; unmatched bases: 10. The CDR3 length is 15 residues. CDR3 sequence reads: CASSPTSGRRVEQFF. Written as DNA, the CDR3 is TGTGCCAGCAGTCCTACTAGCGGGAGACGGGTTGAGCAGTTCTTC. The full variable domain, with the rest looked up from reference TRBV7-6 and TRBJ2-1, is GAGVSQSPRYKVTKRGQDVALRCDPISGHVSLYWYRQALGQGPEFLTYFNYEAQQDKSGLPNDRFSAERPEGSISTLTIQRTEQRDSAMYRCASSPTSGRRVEQFFGPGTRLTVL.

Worth noting for this clone: The sample carries other DNA sequences with the same CDR3. The chain recombines TRBV6-1 with TRBJ1-1, with 7 bases aligning to TRBD1. Germline CDR1 is MNHNS and CDR2 is SASEGT. The trim removed 6 bases at V and 0 bases at J, leaving 4 bases unmatched. The CDR3 length is 14 residues. CDR3 sequence reads: CASRKGQLNTEAFF. The CDR3 nucleotides are TGTGCCAGCAGGAAGGGACAGTTGAACACTGAAGCTTTCTTT.

The chain employs TRBV7-2 and TRBJ2-4; tentative D call: TRBD1 (7 bases). Germline-derived CDR1 and CDR2 are SGHTA and FQGNSA. V was cut by 1 base and J by 4 bases, with 17 bases left in between. This CDR3 contains 17 residues. In DNA, the CDR3 is TGTGCCAGCAGCTTAGTCGCGTTACAGGGGACTAAAAACATTCAGTACTTC. This codes for CASSLVALQGTKNIQYF.

The rearrangement uses TRBV18 and TRBJ2-5, with 14 bases fitting TRBD2. The CDR3 has 16 amino acids. Germline V gives CDR1 KGHSH, CDR2 LQKENI. V shed 4 bases and J 5 bases; nucleotides not matched to a gene: 6. In DNA form, the CDR3 reads TGTGCCAGCTCACGGGGACTAGCGGGAGAAAGGGAGACCCAGTACTTC. This translates into CASSRGLAGERETQYF.

V and J are TRBV9 and TRBJ1-3; 11 nucleotides agree with TRBD1. The CDR3 extends over 16 amino acids. CDR1 and CDR2 from the germline V gene are SGDLS and YYNGEE. J was trimmed by 2 bases and V by 4 bases; bases with no gene match: 5. The CDR3 DNA reads TGTGCCAGCAGCTACGGACAGGGGGCAGCTGGAAACACCATATATTTT. Its translation is CASSYGQGAAGNTIYF.

V usage is TRBV28 and J usage is TRBJ1-2, with D tentatively TRBD1 (6 bases). This CDR3 has 13 residues. Germline-derived CDR1 and CDR2 are MDHEN and SYDVKM. Trimming cost V 6 bases and J 8 bases, with 16 bases left between them. CDR3 DNA sequence: TGTGCCAGCAGGCCCGACAGGACCGCCGGCTACACCTTC. Translating it yields CASRPDRTAGYTF.